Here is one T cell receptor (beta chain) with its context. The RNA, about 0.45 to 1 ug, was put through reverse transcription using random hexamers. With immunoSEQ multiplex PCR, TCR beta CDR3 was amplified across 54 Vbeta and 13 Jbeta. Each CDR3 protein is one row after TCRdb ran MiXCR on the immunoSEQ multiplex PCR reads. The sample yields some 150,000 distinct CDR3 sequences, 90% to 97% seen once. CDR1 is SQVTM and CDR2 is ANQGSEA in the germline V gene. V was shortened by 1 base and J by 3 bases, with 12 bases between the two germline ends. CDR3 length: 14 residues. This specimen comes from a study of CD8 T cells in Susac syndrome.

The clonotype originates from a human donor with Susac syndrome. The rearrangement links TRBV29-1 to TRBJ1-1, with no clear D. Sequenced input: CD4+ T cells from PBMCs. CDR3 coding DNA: TGCAGCGTTGAAGGTGACGGACGACACACTGAAGCTTTCTTT. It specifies CSVEGDGRHTEAFF.